The present T cell receptor (beta chain) was sequenced within a study of neurological immune-mediated disorders. V lost 5 bases and J lost 4, with 11 bases in between. This CDR3 contains 13 residues. Study observations and caveats: HTLV-1-associated myelopathy had the most TCR clonal expansion, and multiple sclerosis had the least, less than healthy controls. No CDR3 amino acid sequences were shared by expanded clones across subjects, suggesting private repertoires in all groups.

Whenever a sequencing run was performed, it yielded over 190 million TCR-beta sequences from 15-18 subjects. TCRdb used MiXCR to reprocess the 5' RACE reads, holding one entry per CDR3 protein. The top ten clones hold less than 2% of a sample with approximately 77,000 distinct CDR3 sequences, roughly 9.9% of them seen once. This clonotype was seen at least ten times. Its antigen remains unknown. This chain joins TRBV12-3 or TRBV12-4 and TRBJ1-2; perhaps TRBD1 as D (6 bases). The receptor was isolated from a man in his forties or fifties in good health. The sequenced sample consisted of PBMCs. The DNA of the CDR3 is TGTGCCAGCAGTCCCAGACAGGTCTATGGCTACACCTTC. Its translation is CASSPRQVYGYTF.